A single sample is the source of the 8 T cell receptor beta chains below, sequenced in a study of OX40 agonist ivuxolimab in advanced cancers. Repertoires were generated with immunoSEQ multiplex PCR, while TCRdb's copy carries only in-frame clones and drops some. Counted here are tens of thousands of clones, approximately 90% occurring once; the ten biggest clones make up roughly 0.44%. This specimen was CD4+ or CD8+ T cells sorted from blood, taken in a trial of the OX40 agonist ivuxolimab. The receptor source for this set is an adult with an advanced solid tumor such as melanoma, head and neck, liver or kidney cancer.

The V call is TRBV15, the J call TRBJ1-2; D gene uncertain. V lost 1 base and J 3 bases, leaving 15 bases between the germline ends. The CDR3 loop spans 16 amino acids. Germline V CDR1 and CDR2: LNHNV, YYDKDF (reference sequence). For the CDR3, the DNA is TGTGCCACCAGCAGAGTGGAAATTACAGCCCACTATGGCTACACCTTC. It translates to CATSRVEITAHYGYTF.

The chain links TRBV9 to TRBJ1-3; no reliable D call. This CDR3 contains 16 residues. Trimming cost V 0 bases and J 3 bases, with 13 bases left between them. CDR1 SGDLS and CDR2 YYNGEE come from the germline V gene. CDR3 DNA: TGTGCCAGCAGCGTAGCGAGTTGGCAGTTTGGAAACACCATATATTTT. The encoded protein is CASSVASWQFGNTIYF. Together with reference TRBV9 and TRBJ1-3, the CDR3 gives the full variable domain: DSGVTQTPKHLITATGQRVTLRCSPRSGDLSVYWYQQSLDQGLQFLIQYYNGEERAKGNILERFSAQQFPDLHSELNLSSLELGDSALYFCASSVASWQFGNTIYFGEGSWLTVV.

The J gene is TRBJ1-2, the V gene TRBV6-6, with D maybe TRBD1 (6 bases). V gave up 5 bases and J gave up 2 bases, with 12 bases separating them. CDR3 size: 14 residues. Germline V gene data show CDR1 as MNHNY and CDR2 as SVGAGI (reference sequence). CDR3 region: CASSPWTANYGYTF. The CDR3 DNA reads as TGTGCCAGCAGTCCATGGACAGCCAACTATGGCTACACCTTC.

This clone was recorded only once. The chain carries TRBV5-5 and TRBJ1-4; D is unclear. There are 14 residues in the CDR3. CDR1 is SGHKS and CDR2 is YYEKEE in the germline V gene (reference sequence). Trimming took 4 bases from V and 1 from J, leaving 8 bases between them. The DNA for the CDR3 is TGTGCCAGCAGCACGGGCCTAACTAATGAAAAACTGTTTTTT. Protein: CASSTGLTNEKLFF.

This rearrangement joins TRBV7-2 to TRBJ2-7; the match to TRBD1 covers 8 bases. The germline CDR1 and CDR2 sequences are SGHTA and FQGNSA. Trimming removed 5 bases from V and 4 bases from J; junction bases left unmatched: 13. The CDR3 sequence is 16 residues long. The CDR3 region has the DNA TGTGCCAGCAGCCCATCAAGACAGGGGAATGGGTACGAGCAGTACTTC. Its protein is CASSPSRQGNGYEQYF.

This clone showed up just once. V is TRBV7-2 and J is TRBJ2-7, with D perhaps matching TRBD1 or TRBD2 (6 bases each). Germline V gene lookup returns CDR1 SGHTA and CDR2 FQGNSA. The CDR3 totals 14 residues. V was pared by 5 bases and J by 2 bases, with 13 bases between. The CDR3 DNA sequence: TGTGCCAGCAGCCGAGAGGGGGGACCCTACGAGCAGTACTTC. Amino acids: CASSREGGPYEQYF.

The V call is TRBV19, the J call TRBJ2-3; 10 bases match TRBD1. Looked up from germline, CDR1 is LNHDA and CDR2 is SQIVND (reference sequence). The CDR3 runs 17 residues. V shed 4 bases and J 4 bases; nucleotides not matched to a gene: 11. This CDR3 reads CASSKTGGTTTPDTQYF. In nucleotides, the CDR3 is TGTGCCAGTAGTAAGACAGGGGGCACCACCACCCCAGATACGCAGTATTTT.

This chain uses TRBV6-1 with TRBJ2-3; weak D call: TRBD2 (6 bases). Trimming took 4 bases from V and 4 from J, leaving 21 bases between them. The length of the CDR3 is 17 residues. The germline gives CDR1 MNHNS, CDR2 SASEGT. The CDR3 sequence is CASSALPGGKGADTQYF. The CDR3 bases are TGTGCCAGCAGTGCGCTACCGGGCGGGAAGGGTGCAGATACGCAGTATTTT.